What follows are 6 T cell receptor beta chains derived from one specimen sequenced in a study of metastatic and nonmetastatic thyroid tumors. With MiXCR, TCRdb reprocessed the PCR reads. The sample gives roughly 20,000 clones, roughly 24% of which show up once; approximately 18% is in the top ten. Each patient came to thyroid surgery without any prior treatment (of any kind). The sample taken for sequencing was blood. These receptors were taken from a female donor with papillary thyroid cancer or a benign thyroid nodule (not recorded which). Some clones in this sample may be carry-over from other donors' samples.

This clone was seen ten or more times. This rearrangement joins TRBV18 to TRBJ1-2; D gene uncertain. Germline CDR1 reads KGHSH; CDR2 reads LQKENI. V was shortened by 6 bases and J by 8 bases, with 16 bases between the two germline ends. The CDR3 covers 13 residues. The CDR3 region is CASSLTELGGYTF. CDR3 coding DNA: TGTGCCAGCTCGCTAACGGAGTTGGGAGGCTACACCTTC.

This clone was counted at least ten times. V and J are TRBV29-1 and TRBJ2-3; TRBD2 matches at 8 bases. V lost 7 bases and J lost 0; bases outside the gene matches: 9. There are 15 residues in the CDR3. Germline V lookup: CDR1 SQVTM, CDR2 ANQGSEA. CDR3 residues: CSARDSGASTDTQYF. The CDR3 region has the DNA TGCAGCGCCCGGGATAGCGGGGCTAGCACAGATACGCAGTATTTT.

The chain joins TRBV5-1 to TRBJ1-3; 8 positions match TRBD1. Germline CDR1 and CDR2: SGHRS and YFSETQ. The V gene end was trimmed by 3 bases and the J gene end by 4 bases; junction bases not matched to a gene: 9. The CDR3 runs to 16 residues. The CDR3 DNA sequence: TGCGCCAGCAGCTCGGGATCGACAGGGGCGGGAAACACCATATATTTT. It is translated as CASSSGSTGAGNTIYF.

This clone is medium-sized by share. This CDR3 is CASSSRGEGYTF. CDR3 DNA: TGTGCCAGCAGCTCTAGAGGGGAGGGCTACACCTTC. J is TRBJ1-2 and V is TRBV11-2, with D maybe TRBD1 (5 bases). V was shortened by 4 bases and J by 8 bases, with 11 bases between the two germline ends. Germline V gene lookup returns CDR1 SGHAT and CDR2 FQNNGV. CDR3 size: 12 residues.

Worth noting for this clone: Lacking the conserved final phenylalanine or tryptophan, this CDR3 likely reflects a read error. The chain couples TRBV14 to TRBJ1-4; D ambiguous. This CDR3 has 16 amino acids. The ends were cut back, 7 bases at V and 2 bases at J, with 17 bases in the middle. Germline CDR1 SGHDN, CDR2 FVKESK. CDR3 coding DNA: TGTGCCAGCACCCAGATCGGGTCACGGACTAATGAAAAACTGTTTGTT. Its protein is CASTQIGSRTNEKLFV.

The chain is built from TRBV11-2 and TRBJ1-3, with 8 bases fitting TRBD1. The CDR3 contains 15 residues. The trim removed 4 bases at V and 2 bases at J, leaving 4 bases unmatched. The germline V gene has CDR1 SGHAT and CDR2 FQNNGV. The CDR3 nucleotides read TGTGCCAGCAGCTCCTTGGACAGGGCTGGAAACACCATATATTTT. Encoded protein: CASSSLDRAGNTIYF.